One sample yielded the 25 T cell receptor beta chains listed below, sequenced in a study of graft-versus-host responses after intestinal transplantation. Antigen specificity for these receptors is unknown. Profiling relied on immunoSEQ multiplex PCR, and the TCRdb table lists in-frame clones only, not all of them. The sample contains around 100,000 clones, about 92% of which appear only once. Specimen: unstimulated CD4+ T cells sorted from spleen or lymph node cells, collected before transplant. These receptors all come from a human donor who was the organ donor for an intestinal transplant.

The chain has TRBV4-1 and TRBJ1-3; tentative D call: TRBD1 (6 bases). This CDR3 contains 14 residues. Germline assignment: CDR1 MGHRA and CDR2 YSYEKL. Trimming stripped 4 bases from V and 3 bases from J, with 10 bases between. This chain's CDR3 is CASSRQGIGNTIYF. The CDR3 bases are TGCGCCAGCAGCCGCCAGGGGATTGGAAACACCATATATTTT.

The chain carries TRBV5-1 and TRBJ2-2, with 10 bases matching TRBD2. Germline V gene data show CDR1 as SGHRS and CDR2 as YFSETQ. The CDR3 length is 16 residues. Trimming at V came to 1 base and at J to 7 bases, leaving 7 bases not matched to a gene. The CDR3 is CASSLSLAGVVGELFF. The CDR3 DNA reads TGCGCCAGCAGCTTGTCCCTAGCGGGAGTGGTCGGGGAGCTGTTTTTT.

V and J are TRBV28 and TRBJ1-2, with D unclear. CDR1 is MDHEN and CDR2 is SYDVKM in the germline V gene. CDR3 length equals 12 residues. V gave up 5 bases and J gave up 7 bases, with 11 bases separating them. This CDR3 is CASSRLLGGYTF. In DNA, the CDR3 is TGTGCCAGCAGTAGACTCCTGGGTGGCTACACCTTC.

The rearrangement uses TRBV7-8 and TRBJ2-2; either TRBD1 or TRBD2 may fit D (5 bases each). Germline CDR1 SGHVS, CDR2 FQNEAQ. V was shortened by 5 bases and J by 4 bases, with 17 bases between the two germline ends. This CDR3 contains 16 residues. This chain's CDR3 is CASSLSGTPSTGELFF. CDR3 bases: TGTGCCAGCAGCCTGTCCGGGACCCCGAGCACCGGGGAGCTGTTTTTT.

V usage is TRBV6-1 and J usage is TRBJ2-7; 8 bases map to TRBD1. CDR3 size: 14 residues. CDR1 is MNHNS and CDR2 is SASEGT in the germline V gene. With V trimmed by 4 bases and J by 3 bases, 5 bases remained unmatched. The DNA for the CDR3 is TGTGCCAGCAGTGTACGACAGGGGTTCTACGAGCAGTACTTC. This encodes CASSVRQGFYEQYF.

The chain employs TRBV7-2 and TRBJ2-7; no reliable D call. CDR1 is SGHTA and CDR2 is FQGNSA in the germline V gene. The CDR3 is 13 residues long. Trimming stripped 5 bases from V and 5 bases from J, with 13 bases between. The CDR3: CASSHRGPDEQYF. The CDR3 nucleotides are TGTGCCAGCAGCCATAGAGGTCCTGACGAGCAGTACTTC.

This clone was detected only once. This rearrangement joins TRBV19 to TRBJ1-5; 10 nucleotides line up with TRBD1. The CDR3 length is 15 residues. The ends lost 3 bases at V and 6 bases at J; junction bases unmatched: 5. Germline V lookup: CDR1 LNHDA, CDR2 SQIVND (reference sequence). The CDR3 DNA reads TGTGCCAGTAGTATGTTGGGACAGGGGATTCAGCCCCAGCATTTT. Translation: CASSMLGQGIQPQHF.

CDR3 residues: CASSLTNSEQYF. The CDR3 nucleotides are TGCGCCAGCAGCTTGACAAATAGCGAGCAGTACTTC. This sequence joins TRBV5-1 and TRBJ2-7; D uncertain. The CDR3 runs to 12 residues. The V and J ends lost 1 base and 6 bases respectively, with 8 bases between them. CDR1 SGHRS and CDR2 YFSETQ come from the germline V gene.

This chain links TRBV5-1 with TRBJ2-5, with 9 bases aligning to TRBD2. From germline, CDR1 is SGHRS and CDR2 YFSETQ. The CDR3 has 14 amino acids. V was pared by 3 bases and J by 4 bases, with 4 bases of the junction left unmatched. The chain's CDR3 is CASSSREGTETQYF. Here the CDR3 DNA reads TGCGCCAGCAGCTCGCGGGAGGGCACAGAGACCCAGTACTTC. The variable domain in full, with the rest retrieved from reference TRBV5-1 and TRBJ2-5, is KAGVTQTPRYLIKTRGQQVTLSCSPISGHRSVSWYQQTPGQGLQFLFEYFSETQRNKGNFPGRFSGRQFSNSRSEMNVSTLELGDSALYLCASSSREGTETQYFGPGTRLLVL.

This chain uses TRBV11-2 with TRBJ2-1; tentative D call: TRBD2 (6 bases). Germline CDR1 and CDR2: SGHAT and FQNNGV. The CDR3 length is 15 residues. Trimming pared 1 base from V and 1 base from J, leaving 8 bases between. CDR3 protein: CASSLGRVSYNEQFF. CDR3 nucleotide sequence: TGTGCCAGCAGCTTAGGGAGGGTTTCCTACAATGAGCAGTTCTTC.

CDR3 amino acids: CASSQGRASSGNTIYF. The DNA for the CDR3 is TGCGCCAGCAGCCAAGGCAGGGCGAGCTCTGGAAACACCATATATTTT. The chain couples TRBV4-3 to TRBJ1-3, with D possibly TRBD1 on 5 matching bases. Trimming left V 1 base short and J 0 bases short, with 10 bases between. Germline V gene data show CDR1 as LGHNA and CDR2 as YSLEER. The CDR3 totals 16 residues.

The J gene is TRBJ2-7, the V gene TRBV9; 8 bases line up with TRBD1. Germline V gives CDR1 SGDLS, CDR2 YYNGEE. The CDR3 covers 14 residues. The ends lost 7 bases at V and 0 bases at J; junction bases unmatched: 6. The CDR3 sequence is CASSRDRFSYEQYF. The CDR3 DNA is TGTGCCAGCTCCCGGGACAGGTTCTCCTACGAGCAGTACTTC.

The rearrangement uses TRBV6-1 and TRBJ2-2; D is unresolved. CDR1 is MNHNS, CDR2 SASEGT, per germline. This CDR3 region has 14 residues. V was pared by 6 bases and J by 4 bases, with 12 bases between. CDR3 nucleotides: TGTGCCAGCAGACCAGAGCTTTCCACCGGGGAGCTGTTTTTT. It codes for CASRPELSTGELFF.

The chain has TRBV7-9 and TRBJ2-7, with 8 positions matching TRBD1. Trimming removed 1 base from V and 2 bases from J; junction bases left unmatched: 7. Germline V gene data show CDR1 as SEHNR and CDR2 as FQNEAQ (reference sequence). This CDR3 is built from 16 residues. In DNA form, the CDR3 reads TGTGCCAGCAGCTTAGGAGGGGACAGGAGTACCTACGAGCAGTACTTC. This codes for CASSLGGDRSTYEQYF. Full variable domain (missing parts from reference TRBV7-9 and TRBJ2-7): DTGVSQNPRHKITKRGQNVTFRCDPISEHNRLYWYRQTLGQGPEFLTYFQNEAQLEKSRLLSDRFSAERPKGSFSTLEIQRTEQGDSAMYLCASSLGGDRSTYEQYFGPGTRLTVT.

The count of this clone is one. The chain joins TRBV15 to TRBJ1-2; maybe TRBD1 (6 bases). Germline values: CDR1 LNHNV, CDR2 YYDKDF (reference sequence). The CDR3 runs to 14 residues. Trimming left V 0 bases short and J 7 bases short, with 12 bases between. CDR3 residues: CATSRDIGGAGYTF. The CDR3 DNA reads as TGTGCCACCAGCAGAGATATTGGGGGGGCTGGCTACACCTTC.

The chain is built from TRBV6-1 and TRBJ1-4; no reliable D call. Trimming shortened V by 6 bases and J by 0 bases, and 11 bases separated the two germline ends. Germline V lookup: CDR1 MNHNS, CDR2 SASEGT. CDR3 length equals 15 residues. CDR3 region: CASRGNSATNEKLFF. The CDR3, as DNA: TGTGCCAGCAGGGGAAACAGCGCAACTAATGAAAAACTGTTTTTT.

The CDR3 reads CASSSLGSSAKNIQYF. The CDR3 coding sequence is TGCGCCAGCAGCTCTTTAGGGAGTTCAGCCAAAAACATTCAGTACTTC. This chain uses TRBV5-1 with TRBJ2-4, with D possibly being TRBD2 (5 bases). V was trimmed by 3 bases and J by 0 bases, leaving 13 bases between them. Looked up from germline, CDR1 is SGHRS and CDR2 is YFSETQ. The length of the CDR3 is 16 residues.

This clone was picked up one time. The chain recombines TRBV5-1 with TRBJ1-1, with D possibly being TRBD1 (5 bases). Germline V gene lookup returns CDR1 SGHRS and CDR2 YFSETQ. With 0 bases removed from V and 4 bases from J, the gap between germline ends came to 13 bases. This CDR3 has 15 residues. The CDR3 protein is CASSLGPLGGTEAFF. The CDR3 nucleotides are TGCGCCAGCAGCTTGGGACCCCTCGGGGGCACTGAAGCTTTCTTT. The full variable domain, rest sourced from reference TRBV5-1 and TRBJ1-1, is KAGVTQTPRYLIKTRGQQVTLSCSPISGHRSVSWYQQTPGQGLQFLFEYFSETQRNKGNFPGRFSGRQFSNSRSEMNVSTLELGDSALYLCASSLGPLGGTEAFFGQGTRLTVV.

The chain joins TRBV28 to TRBJ2-2; D not resolved. V lost 3 bases to trimming and J lost 0 bases, with 5 bases between them. Germline loops: CDR1 MDHEN, CDR2 SYDVKM. CDR3 length equals 14 residues. CDR3 bases: TGTGCCAGCAGTTTTGGCCCGAACACCGGGGAGCTGTTTTTT. This codes for CASSFGPNTGELFF.

This clone was detected once. J is TRBJ2-7 and V is TRBV2, with 9 nucleotides matching TRBD2. CDR1 is SNHLY, CDR2 FYNNEI, per germline. The CDR3 covers 14 residues. Trimming removed 6 bases from V and 4 bases from J; junction bases left unmatched: 7. CDR3 sequence: CASSPGTSIYEQYF. CDR3 DNA sequence: TGTGCCAGCAGCCCCGGGACTAGCATATACGAGCAGTACTTC. Complete variable domain (other parts from reference TRBV2 and TRBJ2-7): EPEVTQTPSHQVTQMGQEVILRCVPISNHLYFYWYRQILGQKVEFLVSFYNNEISEKSEIFDDQFSVERPDGSNFTLKIRSTKLEDSAMYFCASSPGTSIYEQYFGPGTRLTVT.

The chain couples TRBV6-5 to TRBJ1-3; D may be TRBD1 (6 bases). CDR3 length: 16 residues. Germline CDR1 reads MNHEY; CDR2 reads SVGAGI. V lost 0 bases and J lost 0, with 9 bases in between. CDR3 nucleotide sequence: TGTGCCAGCAGTTACTCGAGGGGGAGCTCTGGAAACACCATATATTTT. Its translation: CASSYSRGSSGNTIYF.

The V and J genes are TRBV19 and TRBJ2-7, with 9 bases lining up with TRBD2. CDR3 length: 15 amino acids. V shed 4 bases, J shed 2 bases, and the junction held 6 bases outside the gene matches. Germline V gives CDR1 LNHDA, CDR2 SQIVND (reference sequence). In DNA form, the CDR3 reads TGTGCCAGTAGTAGGGCGGGAGGGCTCACCTACGAGCAGTACTTC. Residues: CASSRAGGLTYEQYF. Looking up the rest from reference TRBV19 and TRBJ2-7 gives the full variable domain: DGGITQSPKYLFRKEGQNVTLSCEQNLNHDAMYWYRQDPGQGLRLIYYSQIVNDFQKGDIAEGYSVSREKKESFPLTVTSAQKNPTAFYLCASSRAGGLTYEQYFGPGTRLTVT.

The J gene is TRBJ1-1, the V gene TRBV11-1; TRBD1 matches at 8 bases. Germline V gives CDR1 SGHAT, CDR2 FQDESV (reference sequence). Unmatched junction bases numbered 7, after V lost 5 bases and J lost 11 bases. CDR3 length: 12 amino acids. CDR3 nucleotides: TGTGCCAGCAGCCAACACCGGGACAGGGCTTTCTTT. Its protein is CASSQHRDRAFF.

The chain uses TRBV7-2 and TRBJ1-5, with TRBD1 matching over 9 bases. This CDR3 comprises 13 residues. The trim removed 6 bases at V and 5 bases at J, leaving 2 bases unmatched. CDR1 and CDR2 from the germline V gene are SGHTA and FQGNSA. The CDR3 sequence: CASSRTGDQPQHF. In DNA form, the CDR3 reads TGTGCCAGCAGTAGGACAGGGGATCAGCCCCAGCATTTT.

CDR3 sequence (DNA): TGTGCCAGCAGTTTCGGACAGGGGAGGGGGCAGTACTTC. Protein sequence: CASSFGQGRGQYF. The chain recombines TRBV28 with TRBJ2-7, with TRBD1 identical over 9 bases. Losses at the gene ends were 3 bases for V and 9 bases for J; bases not matched to a gene: 6. The V gene's germline CDR1 is MDHEN and CDR2 SYDVKM. CDR3 length: 13 residues.